This T cell receptor beta chain was sequenced in a study of siplizumab effects on memory and regulatory T cells. Broader study findings: Treatment with siplizumab left mappable alloreactive CD4+ clones averaging about 63% Treg-derived, compared with roughly 26% in controls.

Trimming pared 7 bases from V and 4 bases from J, leaving 8 bases between. Germline lookup yields CDR1 MNHNY and CDR2 SVGAGI (reference sequence). The CDR3 has 12 residues. Note on this clone: What it binds is unknown.

This table comes from immunoSEQ multiplex PCR, and its TCRdb copy is limited to in-frame clones, with some not included. This table holds some 97,000 clones, 91% found once. Input material: CD4+ T cells sorted from blood. This rearrangement joins TRBV6-6 to TRBJ2-1; D is unclear. This TCR was sampled from a human donor in good health. CDR3 region: CASKGSYNEQFF. The CDR3 bases are TGTGCCAGCAAAGGCAGTTACAATGAGCAGTTCTTC.